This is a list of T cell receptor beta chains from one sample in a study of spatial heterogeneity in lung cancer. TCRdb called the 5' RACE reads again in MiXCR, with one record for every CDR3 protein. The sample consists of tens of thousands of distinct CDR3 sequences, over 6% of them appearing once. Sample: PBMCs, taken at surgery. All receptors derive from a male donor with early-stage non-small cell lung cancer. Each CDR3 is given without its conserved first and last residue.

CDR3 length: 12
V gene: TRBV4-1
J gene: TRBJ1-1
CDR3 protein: ASSQPDGRIEAF

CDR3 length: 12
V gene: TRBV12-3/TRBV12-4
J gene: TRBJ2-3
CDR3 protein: ASSRGGGTDTQY

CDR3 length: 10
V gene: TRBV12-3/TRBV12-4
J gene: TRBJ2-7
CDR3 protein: ASSPRRYEQY

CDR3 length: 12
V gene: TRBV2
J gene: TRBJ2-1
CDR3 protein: ASSETSGAGEQF

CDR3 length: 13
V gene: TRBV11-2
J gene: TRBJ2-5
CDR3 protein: ASSLNQGREETQY

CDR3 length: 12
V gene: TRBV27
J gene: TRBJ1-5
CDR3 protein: ASSLLRSNQPQH

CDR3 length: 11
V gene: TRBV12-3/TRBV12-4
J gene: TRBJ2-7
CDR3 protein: ASSLGGQNRHA

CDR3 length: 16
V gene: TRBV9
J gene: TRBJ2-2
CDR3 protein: ASSAFGQGLANTGELF

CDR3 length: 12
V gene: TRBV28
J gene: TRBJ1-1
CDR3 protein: ASSKTRGNTEAF

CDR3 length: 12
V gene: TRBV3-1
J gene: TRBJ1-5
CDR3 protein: ASSQDHGNQPQH

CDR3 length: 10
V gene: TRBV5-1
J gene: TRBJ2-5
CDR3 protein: ASSVVQETQY

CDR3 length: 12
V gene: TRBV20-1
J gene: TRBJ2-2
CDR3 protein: SAKGGSNAGELF

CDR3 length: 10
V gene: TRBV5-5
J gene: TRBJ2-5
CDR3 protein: ASGYVGETQY

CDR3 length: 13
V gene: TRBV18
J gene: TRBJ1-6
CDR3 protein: ASSPTSGNNSPLH

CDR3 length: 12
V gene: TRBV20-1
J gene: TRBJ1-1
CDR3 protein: SASLGTGGTEAF